This T cell receptor beta chain was recovered during a study of Ad26.COV2.S vaccination and SARS-CoV-2 variants. Overall study context: Ad26.COV2.S shots went into the muscle once or twice, 56 days apart.

The CDR3 sequence is 18 residues long. The J segment lost 0 bases and the V segment lost 3 bases, leaving 11 bases of the junction unmatched. The germline gives CDR1 LGHDT, CDR2 YNNKEL (reference sequence). Details on this clone: The antigen is undetermined.

Treatment: about 20 received Ad26.COV2.S at low or high dose, single or two shots; roughly five received placebo; per-sample allocation not given. Samples were taken on day 63 after the first vaccine or placebo injection. In the vaccine, an Ad26 vector expressed the SARS-CoV-2 spike of the Wuhan strain. Sequenced by immunoSEQ multiplex PCR; TCRdb stores in-frame clones only, minus some. The sample has about 420,000 clones; roughly 88% are singletons. Study-wide points: Assessments of TCR breadth and depth may have underestimated the total T cell responses.

This chain joins TRBV3-1 (or the pseudogene TRBV3-2) and TRBJ1-5, with 7 nucleotides matching TRBD1. The sequencing used peripheral blood, collected in a trial of Ad26.COV2.S vaccine versus placebo. This receptor was taken from a person between 18 and 59 years old who received the Ad26.COV2.S COVID-19 vaccine or a placebo. The CDR3 spells CASSHPSGTDDSNQPQHF. Here the CDR3 DNA reads TGTGCCAGCAGCCATCCCTCGGGGACAGACGATAGCAATCAGCCCCAGCATTTT.